One sample yielded the 10 T cell receptor beta chains listed below, sequenced in a study of CD8 T cells in ankylosing spondylitis (dated by TCRdb to about 2017). Receptor amplification or capture employed 5' RACE. TCRdb records Illumina HiSeq 2500 as the sequencer. TCRdb cleaned the public reads at Q25 with fastp, built clones with MiXCR and kept in-frame beta chains. Rows are combined by CDR3 protein, so each entry shows the most common genes and DNA. This sample comprises about 340,000 distinct CDR3 sequences, approximately 22% of them detected only once. Around 13% of the sample is held by the ten biggest clonotypes. The sample comprised blood, either unsorted or a sorted T cell fraction (not recorded which). These receptors originate from a male donor with ankylosing spondylitis or in good health (not recorded which).

Here the CDR3 reads CASSVGLAGVWFF. The CDR3 DNA reads as TGTGCCAGCAGCGTCGGACTAGCGGGGGTTTGGTTTTTT. V gene TRBV7-8 combines with J gene TRBJ2-2; TRBD2 aligns across 13 bases. This CDR3 spans 13 amino acids. Germline CDR1 and CDR2: SGHVS and FQNEAQ. V lost 5 bases to trimming and J lost 16 bases; unmatched junction nucleotides: 7.

This clonotype was seen more than once but under ten times. The chain couples TRBV27 to TRBJ2-7; 10 bases map to TRBD2. Germline-derived CDR1 and CDR2 are MNHEY and SMNVEV (reference sequence). The V segment lost 8 bases and the J segment 7 bases; nucleotides outside the gene matches: 20. The CDR3 extends over 17 amino acids. DNA for the CDR3: TGTGCCAGCGGGGCGCCGGGACTAGCGTTCCTTGGGGGGGAGCAGTACTTC. It is translated as CASGAPGLAFLGGEQYF.

There are a few counts of this clonotype. V gene TRBV12-3 or TRBV12-4 combines with J gene TRBJ2-3; weak D call: TRBD2 (5 bases). This CDR3 comprises 13 residues. V was shortened by 6 bases and J by 6 bases, with 13 bases between the two germline ends. CDR3 loop: CASRDSNMDTQYF. The DNA for the CDR3 is TGTGCCAGCAGGGACTCCAACATGGATACGCAGTATTTT.

This clonotype showed up just a few times. The chain has TRBV12-3 or TRBV12-4 and TRBJ2-1; 11 positions agree with TRBD2. The CDR3 spans 15 residues. V was pared by 2 bases and J by 6 bases, with 3 bases of the junction left unmatched. The chain's CDR3 is CASSLPGLAANEQFF. CDR3 bases: TGTGCCAGCAGTTTACCGGGACTAGCGGCCAATGAGCAGTTCTTC.

This chain uses TRBV27 with TRBJ1-5; D gene ambiguous. Trimming removed 5 bases from V and 5 bases from J, with 10 bases in between. The germline CDR1 and CDR2 sequences are MNHEY and SMNVEV (reference sequence). The CDR3 extends over 13 amino acids. The CDR3, as DNA: TGTGCCAGCAGTATTAACGGTGATCAGCCCCAGCATTTT. Translation gives CASSINGDQPQHF.

This clonotype occurred a few times. V is TRBV5-5 and J is TRBJ2-1; D unresolved. The germline CDR1 and CDR2 sequences are SGHKS and YYEKEE (reference sequence). The V end lost 0 bases, the J end lost 2 bases, and 9 bases lay between the germline ends. This CDR3 has 15 residues. The DNA of the CDR3 is TGTGCCAGCAGCTTGGAGTCGTCAGCCTACAATGAGCAGTTCTTC. It yields the protein CASSLESSAYNEQFF.

This clonotype was counted a single time. This chain connects TRBV20-1 to TRBJ2-1, with 12 bases matching TRBD2. The CDR3 extends over 18 amino acids. Germline V gene data show CDR1 as DFQATT and CDR2 as SNEGSKA (reference sequence). With 1 base clipped from V and 3 bases from J, the junction kept 10 bases outside the gene matches. The CDR3, as DNA: TGCAGTGCTAGAGGCCTAGCGGGGGGGCGGACTTTCTACAATGAGCAGTTCTTC. Protein: CSARGLAGGRTFYNEQFF.

This chain connects TRBV28 to TRBJ2-3; maybe TRBD1 (6 bases). Germline loops: CDR1 MDHEN, CDR2 SYDVKM. This CDR3 region has 15 residues. V gave up 6 bases and J gave up 1 base, with 14 bases separating them. The chain's CDR3 is CASSNQGMGTDTQYF. CDR3 DNA sequence: TGTGCCAGCAGCAACCAGGGGATGGGCACAGATACGCAGTATTTT.

V gene TRBV11-3 combines with J gene TRBJ2-3, with D perhaps being TRBD1 or TRBD2 (5 bases each). V gave up 7 bases and J gave up 5 bases, with 10 bases separating them. The CDR3 covers 12 residues. Germline CDR1 reads SGHNT; CDR2 reads YENEEA. Here the CDR3 reads CASILGEDTQYF. The CDR3 coding sequence is TGTGCCAGCATATTGGGGGAAGATACGCAGTATTTT.

The V call is TRBV7-9, the J call TRBJ1-5; no definite D call. The CDR3 totals 14 residues. With 4 bases removed from V and 0 bases from J, the gap between germline ends came to 7 bases. CDR1 and CDR2 from the germline V gene are SEHNR and FQNEAQ (reference sequence). The CDR3 here is CASSSGYSNQPQHF. The CDR3 nucleotides read TGTGCCAGCAGCTCCGGGTATAGCAATCAGCCCCAGCATTTT.